This section outlines one T cell receptor (beta chain) sequence together with its context. The antigen this receptor binds is unknown. No clone much larger than this one lies a single base away; base qualities are absent. This entry is derived from a study of cytotoxic CD8 clonotypes in ibrutinib-treated CLL (dated by TCRdb to 2020 to 2022). Regarding the research as a whole: The cohort was composed of ten to eleven relapsed/refractory and about 15 treatment-naive patients; IGHV unmutated status was identified in some 17 patients. Responses were partial in 25 or so patients and complete in 2; after median 68 months follow-up, about 14 stayed in remission and about twelve progressed. Of the approximately 91 people in the trial, some 28 had longitudinal samples available. Samples at response were collected after a median of roughly 13 months of treatment, with a range of about 6 to 36 months. Patients were still on ibrutinib when every remission and progressive disease sample was collected. Cryopreserved peripheral blood mononuclear cells were obtained before treatment, at response, and at either sustained remission or disease progression. Samples averaged approximately 260,000 productive templates and roughly 86,000 productive rearrangements. The investigation overall reported the following: Sampling times were not matched between patients in sustained remission and patients whose disease was progressing, and lymph node repertoires were not examined. An increase in clonality was observed at ibrutinib response, with clonality remaining stable during sustained remission and falling back toward baseline at progression. Baseline clonality exceeded that of age-matched healthy donors and correlated strongly with circulating CD8+ T-cell counts. Public clonotypes were rare and either contracted or stayed stable during treatment, and the rise in clonality at ibrutinib response reflected the expansion of private clonotypes.

On a MiSeq, deep resolution sequencing aimed for a depth between 1 in 1 million and 1 in 200,000 T cells, with each clonotype covered roughly 10x on average. The immunoSEQ hsTCRB Kit was used to generate TCR beta libraries. Regarding the original processing steps: The data were analyzed with ImmunoSEQ Analyzer and ImmunoSEQ Data Assistant, and V, D and J gene assignments followed IMGT definitions. Clonality was computed as one minus normalized Shannon entropy of productive rearrangement frequencies, ranging from 0 to 1. Public clonotype analysis was restricted to overrepresented clonotypes comprising at least 0.05% of each patient's repertoire. Repertoires from approximately 13 age-matched healthy donors in immuneACCESS were used as clonality controls. Here the immuneACCESS table is served through TCRdb, limited to in-frame sequences with V and J called. Missing clones are a known gap in these copies; in checked studies unresolved V genes cover under half, and the rest lacks a known reason. For V, J and clone size, that table is used; D and trimming come from the DNA. Within this sample are some 92,000 clones, with approximately 80% of them counted one time only. In total, the top ten clones hold 20% to 25% of the sample.

The time point label here, explained by the study, means: around 2 years on ibrutinib. For TCR beta library preparation, roughly 2 micrograms of genomic DNA were extracted from the cryopreserved PBMCs. Longitudinal blood samples from CLL patients on ibrutinib monotherapy were analyzed using high-throughput TCR beta sequencing. The patients took part in an open-label, single-center phase 2 trial of ibrutinib monotherapy. The CDR3 runs 15 amino acids, cysteine and phenylalanine included. Here the CDR3 DNA is all that survives: 45 bases in frame from base 1. The germline V gene encodes CDR1 SGHKS and CDR2 YYEKEE (reference sequence). Relative to germline, V is 4 bases shorter and J is 2 bases shorter, with 12 bases between their ends.

The origin of this receptor is a human donor with chronic lymphocytic leukemia. This specimen was PBMCs, taken after 24 months of ibrutinib treatment. Recombination linked TRBV5-5 to TRBJ1-4, and possibly TRBD1, on 5 matching bases. The CDR3 amino acid sequence is: CASSTPGTTNEKLFF. The bases are TGTGCCAGCAGCACACCAGGGACTACTAATGAAAAACTGTTTTTT.